The 11 T cell receptor beta chains below were found in one sample sequenced in a study of shared clonotypes between healthy human individuals. Produced via immunoSEQ multiplex PCR; TCRdb's table is partial and in-frame only. The table includes about 1 million clones, more than 65% detected once. The sequenced material came from memory CD4+ T cells sorted from blood. This sample's subset: CD45RA-negative fraction. All receptors derive from a man younger than 35 in good health.

This clone is a singleton in its sample. This chain joins TRBV5-1 and TRBJ2-1, with 9 nucleotides matching TRBD2. Germline CDR1 and CDR2: SGHRS and YFSETQ. The CDR3 loop spans 16 amino acids. V lost 4 bases and J lost 4; bases outside the gene matches: 9. The CDR3 region is CASSPTLAGEYNEQFF. In DNA form, the CDR3 reads TGCGCCAGCAGCCCTACCTTAGCGGGGGAGTACAATGAGCAGTTCTTC.

The CDR3 protein is CAGKRGLAGAGNEQFF. The CDR3 DNA follows: TGTGCCGGGAAGCGAGGACTAGCGGGGGCGGGCAATGAGCAGTTCTTC. V and J are TRBV30 and TRBJ2-1; TRBD2 agrees at 13 bases. Germline V CDR1 and CDR2: GTSNPN, SVGIG (reference sequence). The V and J ends lost 8 bases and 6 bases, in that order; junction bases with no gene match: 13. The CDR3 loop spans 16 amino acids.

The genes are TRBV19 and TRBJ2-6; tentative D call: TRBD1 (5 bases). Germline CDR1 LNHDA, CDR2 SQIVND (reference sequence). V dropped 5 bases and J dropped 0 bases, with 8 bases sitting between them. The CDR3 has 15 amino acids. The CDR3 sequence is CASSLQGSGANVLTF. CDR3 coding DNA: TGTGCCAGTAGTCTCCAGGGCTCTGGGGCCAACGTCCTGACTTTC.

The chain carries TRBV28 and TRBJ1-4, with D possibly TRBD1 on 6 matching bases. Germline V gene lookup returns CDR1 MDHEN and CDR2 SYDVKM. Trimming cost V 10 bases and J 7 bases, with 19 bases left between them. The CDR3 totals 14 residues. CDR3 region: CAISRGVVGEKLFF. The CDR3 nucleotides are TGTGCCATTTCGAGGGGGGTTGTGGGTGAAAAACTGTTTTTT.

This chain uses TRBV5-1 with TRBJ2-7, with TRBD1 matching 7 bases. The germline CDR1 and CDR2 sequences are SGHRS and YFSETQ. This CDR3 has 14 amino acids. The J segment lost 2 bases and the V segment lost 4 bases, leaving 6 bases of the junction unmatched. CDR3 sequence reads: CASSTGQDTYEQYF. In nucleotides, the CDR3 is TGCGCCAGCAGCACAGGACAGGATACCTACGAGCAGTACTTC.

The J gene is TRBJ1-6, the V gene TRBV5-1; D is uncertain. V shed 4 bases and J shed 5 bases, with 10 bases lying between them. This CDR3 region has 14 residues. Germline lookup yields CDR1 SGHRS and CDR2 YFSETQ. The CDR3 is CASSLDGHNSPLHF. In DNA form, the CDR3 reads TGCGCCAGCAGCCTGGACGGACATAATTCACCCCTCCACTTT.

This clone showed up many times. The chain combines TRBV2 with TRBJ1-1; 7 nucleotides match TRBD1. V lost 0 bases and J lost 1; bases outside the gene matches: 5. Per the germline V gene, CDR1 is SNHLY and CDR2 is FYNNEI. The CDR3 runs 16 residues. The CDR3 loop is CASSEAKDRTNTEAFF. The CDR3 nucleotides are TGTGCCAGCAGTGAAGCGAAGGACAGGACGAACACTGAAGCTTTCTTT.

The chain recombines TRBV30 with TRBJ1-3; 10 bases line up with TRBD1. V shed 4 bases and J 5 bases; nucleotides not matched to a gene: 8. This CDR3 has 15 residues. CDR1 and CDR2 from the germline V gene are GTSNPN and SVGIG (reference sequence). The CDR3, as DNA: TGTGCCTGGATCCCCCGCGACAGGGGGCGAAACACCATATATTTT. Encoded protein: CAWIPRDRGRNTIYF.

V and J are TRBV19 and TRBJ2-4; possible D gene TRBD2, 6 bases. Germline CDR1 reads LNHDA; CDR2 reads SQIVND (reference sequence). The CDR3 extends over 15 amino acids. Trimming cost V 4 bases and J 0 bases, with 10 bases left between them. The CDR3 here is CASSKAGLAKNIQYF. The CDR3 DNA reads TGTGCCAGTAGTAAAGCGGGTTTAGCCAAAAACATTCAGTACTTC.

This clone was seen a single time. The chain is built from TRBV14 and TRBJ2-2; perhaps D is TRBD1 or TRBD2 (5 bases each). The CDR3 contains 15 residues. Germline CDR1 reads SGHDN; CDR2 reads FVKESK. The V gene lost 0 bases and the J gene lost 10 bases, with 15 bases spanning the gap. The CDR3 nucleotides are TGTGCCAGCAGCCAAGATATGGGGCGAGCGGAGGAGCTGTTTTTT. Encoded protein: CASSQDMGRAEELFF.

V gene TRBV13 combines with J gene TRBJ2-1; D perhaps matches TRBD2 (7 bases). Per germline, CDR1 PRHDT and CDR2 FYEKMQ (reference sequence). This CDR3 is built from 16 residues. Trimming shortened V by 0 bases and J by 7 bases, and 16 bases separated the two germline ends. CDR3 sequence: CASSLGQGKAGNEQFF. The CDR3 region has the DNA TGTGCCAGCAGCTTAGGCCAGGGGAAAGCGGGAAATGAGCAGTTCTTC. The full variable domain, rest sourced from reference TRBV13 and TRBJ2-1, is AAGVIQSPRHLIKEKRETATLKCYPIPRHDTVYWYQQGPGQDPQFLISFYEKMQSDKGSIPDRFSAQQFSDYHSELNMSSLELGDSALYFCASSLGQGKAGNEQFFGPGTRLTVL.